A single sample gave rise to the 2 T cell receptor beta chains below, sequenced in a study of T cells in Graves' hyperthyroidism and ophthalmopathy. There were TCR beta CDR3 regions amplified from RNA transcripts. HTBI primers were used for first-round RT-PCR of the TCR CDR3. TCRdb redid the calling of the multiplex PCR reads with MiXCR, one entry per CDR3 protein. The sample carries around 450,000 distinct CDR3 sequences, about a sixth recorded once. Material for sequencing was blood. The receptors shown here come from a woman aged 18-29 years with Graves' hyperthyroidism.

Many counts were recorded for this clonotype. CDR3 amino acids: CASSFRDSQSYEQYF. CDR3 in DNA: TGTGCCAGCAGTTTCCGGGACTCCCAATCCTACGAGCAGTACTTC. V usage is TRBV2 and J usage is TRBJ2-7, with a possible D match to TRBD2 (6 bases). V shed 5 bases and J shed 1 base, with 15 bases lying between them. CDR3 size: 15 residues. Germline values: CDR1 SNHLY, CDR2 FYNNEI.

The V gene is TRBV7-9, the J gene TRBJ2-7; D perhaps matches TRBD1 (5 bases). V lost 5 bases and J lost 5, with 16 bases in between. Germline CDR1 SEHNR, CDR2 FQNEAQ (reference sequence). The CDR3 consists of 14 residues. The CDR3 DNA sequence: TGTGCCAGCAGCCCACCCCGTGGGGCCGACGAGCAGTACTTC. Its protein product is CASSPPRGADEQYF.